Listed here is a single TCR beta chain. Its antigen remains unidentified. V lost 5 bases, J lost 1 base, and 2 bases stayed unmatched. This CDR3 region has 15 residues. The germline gives CDR1 ENHRY, CDR2 SYGVKD. Some clones are missing from TCRdb's copy, which holds only in-frame ones; the method was immunoSEQ multiplex PCR. The sample has tens of thousands of clones, around 80% seen once. This specimen comes from a study of PD-1 blockade in classical Hodgkin lymphoma. Study-wide context: The patients were dosed with nivolumab 3 mg/kg, infused intravenously every 2 weeks.

Whole-study results and caveats: By C4D1, diversity of CD4+ TCRs had risen significantly, whereas that of CD8+ TCRs had not. Baseline TCR diversity was reportedly lower in newly diagnosed patients than healthy donors.

The time point: cycle 4 day 1 (C4D1), after around six weeks of nivolumab. Each patient experienced a relapse that followed autologous stem cell transplantation, and brentuximab vedotin exposure varied. Best overall response was complete response, partial response or progressive disease in these relapsed/refractory classical Hodgkin lymphoma patients. The sample was peripheral blood mononuclear cells (PBMCs), taken before the fourth cycle of nivolumab. The receptor comes from a human donor with classical Hodgkin lymphoma. This chain connects TRBV10-3 to TRBJ2-2; 9 bases line up with TRBD1. CDR3 amino acids: CAISPGQGNTGELFF. The CDR3 coding sequence is TGTGCCATCAGTCCGGGACAGGGGAACACCGGGGAGCTGTTTTTT.